Below, 11 T cell receptor beta chains from the same sample are listed, as sequenced in a study of blood T cells in healthy people across ages. Through a sample-barcoded 5' primer and a J-beta primer mix, a second PCR was run for roughly 7 to 11 cycles. TCRdb recomputed calls from the 5' RACE reads with MiXCR, one row per CDR3 protein. The table has about 570,000 distinct CDR3 sequences, roughly 28% seen once; the top ten hold under 20%. The sequenced sample was blood. The origin of the receptors is a woman in her 70s in good health.

This clonotype turned up a few times. This rearrangement joins TRBV27 to TRBJ1-2; TRBD1 might be the D (6 bases). Germline CDR1 and CDR2: MNHEY and SMNVEV (reference sequence). Between the trimmed V and J ends, which lost 7 bases and 3 bases, there was a span of 12 bases. CDR3 length: 13 amino acids. CDR3 in amino acids: CASKTEGDYGYTF. The CDR3 bases are TGTGCCAGCAAAACGGAGGGGGACTATGGCTACACCTTC.

The chain recombines TRBV20-1 with TRBJ2-3; 11 positions match TRBD2. The germline CDR1 and CDR2 sequences are DFQATT and SNEGSKA (reference sequence). V was clipped by 8 bases and J by 5 bases; unmatched bases: 6. This CDR3 is 13 amino acids long. This CDR3 is CSSVAGGVDTQYF. The CDR3, as DNA: TGCAGTTCCGTAGCGGGGGGGGTAGATACGCAGTATTTT.

The rearrangement uses TRBV21-1 and TRBJ1-4; the D call in the table, TRBD1, was not verified against the DNA. TRBV21-1 corresponds to a pseudogene. The CDR3 length is 15 residues. CDR3 nucleotide sequence: TGTGCCAGCAGCAAAGGGACAGGGAGGAATGAAAAACTGTTTTTT. The encoded protein is CASSKGTGRNEKLFF.

This clonotype has more than one count but fewer than ten. The chain's CDR3 is CSARDLKNTEAFF. CDR3 sequence (DNA): TGCAGTGCTAGAGATCTTAAGAACACTGAAGCTTTCTTT. The chain recombines TRBV20-1 with TRBJ1-1, with D unclear. The germline V and J ends were trimmed by 0 bases and 1 base, with 6 bases remaining between them. This CDR3 has 13 residues. Germline V gene data show CDR1 as DFQATT and CDR2 as SNEGSKA (reference sequence).

The table lists this clonotype with a count of one. Germline and junction disagree at one end, which may indicate a read error. The chain combines TRBV18 with TRBJ2-5; D ambiguous. The CDR3 sequence is 14 residues long. Germline CDR1 and CDR2: KGHSH and LQKENI. Here the CDR3 reads CANSPPKPKETQYF. CDR3 nucleotide sequence: TGTGCCAACTCACCACCGAAACCTAAAGAGACCCAGTACTTC.

This sequence joins TRBV5-5 and TRBJ2-2, with 8 bases that match TRBD2. Unmatched junction bases numbered 8, after V lost 4 bases and J lost 6 bases. This CDR3 contains 15 residues. The germline gives CDR1 SGHKS, CDR2 YYEKEE (reference sequence). The CDR3 DNA follows: TGTGCCAGCAGCCCTTCGGGGGGGGGCGCCGGGGAGCTGTTTTTT. It yields the protein CASSPSGGGAGELFF.

This clonotype came up a few times. This chain connects TRBV12-3 or TRBV12-4 to TRBJ1-4, with 8 bases lining up with TRBD1. V trimming: 6 bases; J trimming: 7 bases; junction bases outside the gene matches: 10. This CDR3 is built from 15 residues. CDR3 sequence (DNA): TGTGCCAGCAGCCCTGGACAGGGCTGGAGTGAAAAACTGTTTTTT. Residues: CASSPGQGWSEKLFF.

This chain links TRBV6-2 or TRBV6-3 with TRBJ2-2; TRBD2 might be the D (6 bases). CDR3 length: 15 amino acids. Germline values: CDR1 MNHEY, CDR2 SVGEGT. The V and J ends lost 4 bases and 8 bases respectively, with 17 bases between them. The CDR3 bases are TGTGCCAGCAGTTTTGGCGGGGTAACCCCAGGGGAGCTGTTTTTT. Translation gives CASSFGGVTPGELFF.

This clonotype was seen more than once but under ten times. The gene calls are TRBV3-1 and TRBJ2-3, with D uncertain. The length of the CDR3 is 13 residues. CDR1 is LGHDT, CDR2 YNNKEL, per germline (reference sequence). The germline V and J ends were trimmed by 1 base and 5 bases, with 7 bases remaining between them. CDR3: CASSQGPLDTQYF. The DNA of the CDR3 is TGTGCCAGCAGCCAAGGACCTCTAGATACGCAGTATTTT.

The sample holds many counts of this clonotype. The chain couples TRBV5-1 to TRBJ2-5; D uncertain. This CDR3 spans 14 amino acids. Germline lookup yields CDR1 SGHRS and CDR2 YFSETQ. Trimming cost V 0 bases and J 0 bases, with 6 bases left between them. In nucleotides, the CDR3 is TGCGCCAGCAGCTTGGGGGCGAACCAAGAGACCCAGTACTTC. This codes for CASSLGANQETQYF. Based on the CDR3 plus reference TRBV5-1 and TRBJ2-5, the full variable domain is KAGVTQTPRYLIKTRGQQVTLSCSPISGHRSVSWYQQTPGQGLQFLFEYFSETQRNKGNFPGRFSGRQFSNSRSEMNVSTLELGDSALYLCASSLGANQETQYFGPGTRLLVL.

Concerning this clonotype itself: At one end, the junction sequence differs from germline, possibly due to a read error. The rearrangement joins TRBV9 to TRBJ1-4; perhaps TRBD1 as D (5 bases). The V gene's germline CDR1 is SGDLS and CDR2 YYNGEE. The CDR3 runs to 15 residues. The CDR3: CTSSVAGTVNEKLFF. CDR3 nucleotide sequence: TGTACCAGCAGCGTTGCCGGGACCGTAAATGAAAAACTGTTTTTT.